The source of this TCR beta chain is a study of blood T cell repertoires in COVID-19 (dated by TCRdb to the early 2020s). Study-wide context: Collaborator samples came from the United States, Italy and Spain and covered acute and convalescent phases of COVID-19. The prospective study material was composed of cDNA or gDNA derived from T cells, B-cell-depleted T cells, or PBMCs. The dataset comprised deeply sampled blood TCRbeta repertoires from subjects exposed to, actively infected with, or recovered from COVID-19. The repertoires were made available in a free public database intended to serve as a resource for research on the immune response to SARS-CoV-2. The samples were drawn from the first 160 participants of the ongoing ImmuneRACE study and from 950 to 1,500 subjects provided by 6 global collaborators. Nearly every sample came with metadata listing a de-identified subject ID, COVID-19 status, age in years and sex. HLA class I and class II types, where available, came from metadata supplied by the sample provider rather than from assay-based typing.

Turning to this clone: The antigen it recognizes is unknown. One base away there is no much larger clone; base qualities are not given.

The immunoSEQ Assay, a bias-controlled multiplex PCR, was used to amplify TCRbeta CDR3 regions from genomic DNA. As for how the authors treated the data: Nucleated cell counts per sample were estimated from amplification of reference gene primers within the assay. To quantify the absolute abundance of each unique TCRbeta CDR3 rearrangement, sequence reads were collapsed and filtered. Productive Simpson clonality was computed per sample as the square root of Simpson's diversity index over productive rearrangements. This is the immuneACCESS table as TCRdb keeps it, with only in-frame sequences that have V and J called. A part of the clones is gone; compared with another copy, unresolved V genes explain less than half, and the rest is unexplained. The V and J calls and clone size were taken over from that table, and D and trimming were inferred from the DNA. This sample lists about 280,000 clones; around 88% were detected once. The top ten hold roughly 6.2% of the sample.

The V end gives up 0 bases and the J end 6 bases, leaving 1 base in the junction not matched to a gene. Based on the germline V gene, the CDR1 and CDR2 sequences are KGHSH and LQKENI. The CDR3 sequence holds 15 residues, the cysteine and phenylalanine included. Solely the CDR3 DNA is kept, with 45 bases framed from the first base. Broad study findings and their caveats: The quantity of clinical and demographic metadata differed by source and by participant and was supplied without curation.

Enrolling through a virtual design, the prospective study's participants ranged in age from about 18 to 100 years and lived across some 22 United States geographic areas. In the prospective study, cohorts were assigned on the basis of participant-reported clinical history obtained from a screening survey and a study questionnaire. Recovered participants in ImmuneRACE Cohort 3 were defined by two consecutive negative NP/OP PCR tests, clearance by a healthcare professional, or resolution of symptoms. In the prospective study, whole blood, serum and a nasopharyngeal or oropharyngeal swab were collected from each participant by mobile phlebotomists. Over a 2-month period, participants in the prospective study had the option of providing additional blood draws and questionnaires. Prospective study blood samples were shipped either frozen or at room temperature before DNA extraction.

The sequence is built from TRBV18 and TRBJ1-4, and TRBD1 matches 10 of the central bases. Material: PBMCs or T cells enriched from blood (not recorded which). This sequence was found in a woman aged 40-49 years who had recovered from COVID-19. Here is the DNA: TGTGCCAGCTCACCACCGGACAGGGGGTATGAAAAACTGTTTTTT. The encoded protein is CASSPPDRGYEKLFF.